The T cell receptor (beta chain) described here comes from a study of T cell repertoires in cytomegalovirus infection. The CDR3 is 14 residues long. The V end was cut by 6 bases, the J end by 3 bases, with 11 bases between. The germline V gene encodes CDR1 SNHLY and CDR2 FYNNEI. TCRdb reanalysed the reads using MiXCR and keeps one entry per CDR3 protein. Here the sample spans some 440,000 distinct CDR3 sequences, roughly 31% being singletons. The specimen sequenced was PBMCs. J is TRBJ1-4 and V is TRBV2, with D possibly matching TRBD1 (6 bases). This TCR derives from a human donor in good health (CMV status not recorded). Some clones in this sample may be carry-over from other donors' samples. The CDR3 region has the DNA TGTGCCAGCAGCTTAAACAGGGCTAATGAAAAACTGTTTTTT. It translates to CASSLNRANEKLFF. Using reference TRBV2 and TRBJ1-4 for the parts outside the CDR3, the full variable domain is EPEVTQTPSHQVTQMGQEVILRCVPISNHLYFYWYRQILGQKVEFLVSFYNNEISEKSEIFDDQFSVERPDGSNFTLKIRSTKLEDSAMYFCASSLNRANEKLFFGSGTQLSVL.